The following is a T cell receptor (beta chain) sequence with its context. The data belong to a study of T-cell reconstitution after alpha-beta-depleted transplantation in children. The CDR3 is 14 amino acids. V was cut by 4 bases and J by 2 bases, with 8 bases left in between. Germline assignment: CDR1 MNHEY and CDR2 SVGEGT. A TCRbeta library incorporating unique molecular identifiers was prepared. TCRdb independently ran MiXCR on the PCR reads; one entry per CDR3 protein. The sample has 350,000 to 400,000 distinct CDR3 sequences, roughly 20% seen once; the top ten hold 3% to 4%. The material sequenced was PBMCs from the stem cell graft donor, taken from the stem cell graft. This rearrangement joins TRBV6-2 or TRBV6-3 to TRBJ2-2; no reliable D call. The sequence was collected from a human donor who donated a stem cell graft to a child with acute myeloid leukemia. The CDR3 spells CASSWSANTGELFF. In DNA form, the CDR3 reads TGTGCCAGCAGTTGGTCAGCCAACACCGGGGAGCTGTTTTTT.